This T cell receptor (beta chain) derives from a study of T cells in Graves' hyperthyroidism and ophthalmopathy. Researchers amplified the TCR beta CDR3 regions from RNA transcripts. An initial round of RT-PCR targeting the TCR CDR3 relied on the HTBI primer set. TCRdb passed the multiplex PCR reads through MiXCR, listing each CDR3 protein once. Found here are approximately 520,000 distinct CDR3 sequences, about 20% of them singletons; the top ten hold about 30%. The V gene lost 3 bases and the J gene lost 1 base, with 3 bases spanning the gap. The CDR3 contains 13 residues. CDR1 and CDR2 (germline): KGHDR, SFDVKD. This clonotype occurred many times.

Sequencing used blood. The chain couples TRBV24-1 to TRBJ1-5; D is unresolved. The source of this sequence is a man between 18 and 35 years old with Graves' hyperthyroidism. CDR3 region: CATSDISNQPQHF. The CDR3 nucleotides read TGTGCCACCAGTGATATCAGCAATCAGCCCCAGCATTTT.